This T cell receptor (beta chain) was sequenced for a study of technical replicates of blood from a few donors. The protocol was immunoSEQ multiplex PCR, while the TCRdb copy is restricted to in-frame clones and leaves out a portion. The sample lists tens of thousands of clones, 93% occurring once. CDR1 is MGHRA and CDR2 is YSYEKL in the germline V gene. The CDR3 is 17 residues long. J gave up 4 bases and V 2 bases, and 9 bases lay outside the gene matches. The receptor comes from a human donor in good health. The sample consisted of T cells isolated from PBMCs. The chain couples TRBV4-1 to TRBJ2-5; 11 bases are shared with TRBD2. The CDR3 nucleotides are TGCGCCAGCAGCCAAACTGGTTTAGCGGGAGGGCTAGAGACCCAGTACTTC. This translates into CASSQTGLAGGLETQYF.